This paragraph covers one T cell receptor beta chain sequence. This CDR3 comprises 14 residues. V gave up 3 bases and J gave up 3 bases; unmatched junction bases: 5. Germline V gene sequence: CDR1 SGHKS, CDR2 YYEKEE (reference sequence). These data come from a study of blood T cell repertoires in COVID-19. About the study: T cells, B-cell-depleted T cells, or PBMCs supplied cDNA or gDNA.

Sequencing was performed with immunoSEQ multiplex PCR; in TCRdb, only in-frame clones are kept and a portion is missing. The sample holds roughly 330,000 clones, about nine tenths seen once. The chain recombines TRBV5-5 with TRBJ2-7; 8 bases are a match to TRBD1. This clonotype was sampled from a man under 40 with COVID-19, enrolled during active disease. Sequencing input: peripheral blood. The CDR3 loop reads CASSYRDRGYEQYF. CDR3 nucleotides: TGTGCCAGCAGCTACCGAGACAGGGGCTACGAGCAGTACTTC.